This entry lists 22 T cell receptor beta chains sequenced from one sample in a study of T cells in Graves' hyperthyroidism and ophthalmopathy. RNA transcripts provided the source from which TCR beta CDR3 regions were amplified. TCR CDR3 regions were first amplified by RT-PCR with HTBI primers. One entry per CDR3 protein, called by TCRdb with MiXCR from the multiplex PCR reads. The table lists fewer than 650,000 distinct CDR3 sequences, 13% to 15% of them singletons. The sample was blood. These receptors were obtained from a woman younger than 35 with Graves' ophthalmopathy.

This clonotype was seen more than once but under ten times. This chain connects TRBV19 to TRBJ1-2; no clear D. CDR1 and CDR2 from the germline V gene are LNHDA and SQIVND (reference sequence). V was cut by 6 bases and J by 2 bases, with 7 bases left in between. CDR3 length: 12 amino acids. CDR3: CASSPWNYGYTF. Here the CDR3 DNA reads TGTGCCAGTAGCCCTTGGAACTATGGCTACACCTTC.

This clonotype was observed at least ten times. The chain employs TRBV24-1 and TRBJ2-1, with unresolved D. V lost 4 bases to trimming and J lost 4 bases, with 10 bases between them. This CDR3 region has 14 residues. The germline CDR1 and CDR2 sequences are KGHDR and SFDVKD. The CDR3 protein is CATSDLYSYNEQFF. CDR3 nucleotide sequence: TGTGCCACCAGTGACCTATACAGTTACAATGAGCAGTTCTTC.

This clonotype was seen ten or more times. The V call is TRBV6-1, the J call TRBJ1-5, with 7 bases aligning to TRBD1. J was trimmed by 2 bases and V by 8 bases; bases with no gene match: 9. The CDR3 loop spans 15 amino acids. Germline loops: CDR1 MNHNS, CDR2 SASEGT. Here the CDR3 reads CASVGAGGGNQPQHF. As DNA, the CDR3 is TGTGCCAGCGTTGGGGCAGGGGGAGGCAATCAGCCCCAGCATTTT.

Ten or more counts support this clonotype. The V gene is TRBV24-1, the J gene TRBJ2-7; the match to TRBD1 covers 11 bases. CDR1 and CDR2 (germline): KGHDR, SFDVKD. The J segment lost 3 bases and the V segment lost 3 bases, leaving 3 bases of the junction unmatched. The CDR3 consists of 15 residues. For the CDR3, the DNA is TGTGCCACCAGTGATACCGGGACAGGGGGCTACGAGCAGTACTTC. Encoded protein: CATSDTGTGGYEQYF.

This clonotype has at least ten counts. The rearrangement uses TRBV7-2 and TRBJ2-5, with D unresolved. Germline CDR1 is SGHTA and CDR2 is FQGNSA. V shed 4 bases and J shed 5 bases, with 8 bases lying between them. The CDR3 extends over 12 amino acids. CDR3 bases: TGTGCCAGCAGCTCTTACCGGGAGACCCAGTACTTC. It codes for CASSSYRETQYF.

This clonotype was detected ten times or more. CDR3 sequence reads: CASTPRGSEGYTF. Here the CDR3 DNA reads TGTGCCAGCACCCCTAGGGGGTCCGAAGGCTACACCTTC. The gene calls are TRBV2 and TRBJ1-2, with D tentatively TRBD1 (6 bases). The CDR3 covers 13 residues. V was pared by 7 bases and J by 8 bases, with 17 bases between. Germline V lookup: CDR1 SNHLY, CDR2 FYNNEI.

Of note for this clonotype: An end of the junction does not agree with germline; a read error may underlie this. The rearrangement joins TRBV28 to TRBJ1-5, with a tentative D call TRBD2 (5 bases). Matching the DNA end better, TRBJ2-3 makes the J call doubtful. Germline CDR1 reads MDHEN; CDR2 reads SYDVKM. This CDR3 contains 14 residues. The CDR3 DNA is TGTACCAGCAACGCTCAAGGGAGCAATCAGCCCCAGTATTTT. Translation gives CTSNAQGSNQPQYF.

Many counts were recorded for this clonotype. This chain connects TRBV7-3 to TRBJ1-1; D remains ambiguous. CDR1 and CDR2 (germline): SGHTA, FQGTGA. The CDR3 contains 11 residues. The V and J ends lost 7 bases and 2 bases respectively, with 5 bases between them. CDR3 sequence reads: CASTTNTEAFF. CDR3 sequence (DNA): TGTGCCAGCACCACAAACACTGAAGCTTTCTTT. Based on the CDR3 plus reference TRBV7-3 and TRBJ1-1, the full variable domain is GAGVSQTPSNKVTEKGKYVELRCDPISGHTALYWYRQSLGQGPEFLIYFQGTGAADDSGLPNDRFFAVRPEGSVSTLKIQRTERGDSAVYLCASTTNTEAFFGQGTRLTVV.

This clonotype has just one count. This chain uses TRBV28 with TRBJ2-1; no clear D. V gave up 7 bases and J gave up 5 bases, with 12 bases separating them. Per germline, CDR1 MDHEN and CDR2 SYDVKM. The CDR3 sequence is 13 residues long. The chain's CDR3 is CASTRDTDNEQFF. The CDR3, as DNA: TGTGCCAGCACCAGAGACACAGACAATGAGCAGTTCTTC. Drawing the rest from reference TRBV28 and TRBJ2-1, the complete variable domain is DVKVTQSSRYLVKRTGEKVFLECVQDMDHENMFWYRQDPGLGLRLIYFSYDVKMKEKGDIPEGYSVSREKKERFSLILESASTNQTSMYLCASTRDTDNEQFFGPGTRLTVL.

The chain carries TRBV7-2 and TRBJ1-2; tentative D call: TRBD1 (6 bases). V dropped 6 bases and J dropped 8 bases, with 16 bases sitting between them. This CDR3 is 13 amino acids long. CDR1 is SGHTA and CDR2 is FQGNSA in the germline V gene. CDR3 bases: TGTGCCAGCAGATTTGGCGGGGACAACGGCTACACCTTC. Translation gives CASRFGGDNGYTF.

The sample holds many counts of this clonotype. This chain links TRBV2 with TRBJ2-5, with a weak D call TRBD2 (6 bases). The CDR3 sequence is 14 residues long. V lost 7 bases to trimming and J lost 5 bases, with 17 bases between them. CDR1 is SNHLY and CDR2 is FYNNEI in the germline V gene. CDR3 sequence reads: CASISGSVAETQYF. The CDR3 region has the DNA TGTGCCAGCATTTCCGGGAGCGTCGCCGAGACCCAGTACTTC. Supplemented by reference TRBV2 and TRBJ2-5, the full variable domain reads EPEVTQTPSHQVTQMGQEVILRCVPISNHLYFYWYRQILGQKVEFLVSFYNNEISEKSEIFDDQFSVERPDGSNFTLKIRSTKLEDSAMYFCASISGSVAETQYFGPGTRLLVL.

CDR3 in DNA: TGTGCCAGCAGCCCGGACACAACTAATGAAAAACTGTTTTTT. Translation: CASSPDTTNEKLFF. The J gene is TRBJ1-4, the V gene TRBV7-9; tentative D call: TRBD1 (5 bases). This CDR3 region has 14 residues. The V end was cut by 5 bases, the J end by 0 bases, with 7 bases between. Germline V gives CDR1 SEHNR, CDR2 FQNEAQ (reference sequence).

The rearrangement links TRBV15 to TRBJ2-1; 8 bases align to TRBD2. V dropped 0 bases and J dropped 3; count of bases not matched to a gene: 4. The germline V gene has CDR1 LNHNV and CDR2 YYDKDF (reference sequence). The CDR3 consists of 16 residues. Written as DNA, the CDR3 is TGTGCCACCAGCAGAGATTTGACTAGCGTCTACAATGAGCAGTTCTTC. Residues: CATSRDLTSVYNEQFF.

Note on this clonotype: This could be a read error, since a much larger clone is one nucleotide away. V usage is TRBV13 and J usage is TRBJ1-4; maybe TRBD1 (5 bases). This CDR3 is built from 16 residues. V gave up 0 bases and J gave up 7 bases, with 15 bases separating them. Germline CDR1 PRHDT, CDR2 FYEKMQ (reference sequence). This CDR3 reads CASSLGNKGQGEKLFF. The CDR3 bases are TGTGCCAGCAGCTTAGGGAACAAGGGGCAAGGTGAAAAACTGTTTTTT. The full variable domain, its missing parts supplied by reference TRBV13 and TRBJ1-4, is AAGVIQSPRHLIKEKRETATLKCYPIPRHDTVYWYQQGPGQDPQFLISFYEKMQSDKGSIPDRFSAQQFSDYHSELNMSSLELGDSALYFCASSLGNKGQGEKLFFGSGTQLSVL.

This clonotype came up once. This sequence may be a read error, since a much larger clone differs from it by one base. V usage is TRBV11-3 and J usage is TRBJ2-1, with unresolved D. V was pared by 0 bases and J by 10 bases, with 7 bases between. The CDR3 loop spans 12 amino acids. The V gene's germline CDR1 is SGHNT and CDR2 YENEEA. The CDR3 nucleotides read TGTGCCAGCAGCTTAGACTTTGACGAGCAGTTCTTC. Protein product: CASSLDFDEQFF.

Only a few counts were recorded for this clonotype. The chain links TRBV12-3 or TRBV12-4 to TRBJ1-5; D uncertain. V dropped 1 base and J dropped 5 bases, with 21 bases sitting between them. The CDR3 is 18 residues long. CDR3 nucleotides: TGTGCCAGCAGTTTAGACGCTTGGGGTTCGGAGAGATATCAGCCCCAGCATTTT. Translation: CASSLDAWGSERYQPQHF.

This clonotype was seen only a few times. The chain links TRBV11-3 to TRBJ2-3; D perhaps matches TRBD2 (5 bases). The CDR3 sequence is 16 residues long. Between the trimmed V and J ends, which lost 5 bases and 1 base, there was a span of 16 bases. Germline CDR1 and CDR2: SGHNT and YENEEA. This CDR3 reads CASSQGELGRTDTQYF. For the CDR3, the DNA is TGTGCCAGCAGCCAAGGTGAACTAGGACGCACAGATACGCAGTATTTT.

This clonotype came up a few times. Here the CDR3 DNA reads TGTGCCAGCAGCTCCCGACAGGGAAATCCTAATTCACCCCTCCACTTT. This translates into CASSSRQGNPNSPLHF. The chain carries TRBV9 and TRBJ1-6; the match to TRBD1 covers 7 bases. The CDR3 extends over 16 amino acids. The germline V gene encodes CDR1 SGDLS and CDR2 YYNGEE. With V trimmed by 4 bases and J by 6 bases, 10 bases remained unmatched.

Comment on this clonotype: Compared with germline, one end of the junction differs, possibly owing to a read error. J is TRBJ1-5 and V is TRBV20-1, with D possibly matching TRBD1 (6 bases). The CDR3 contains 16 residues. Germline values: CDR1 DFQATT, CDR2 SNEGSKA (reference sequence). CDR3 protein: CSARDEQGIGDQPLHF. For the CDR3, the DNA is TGCAGTGCTAGAGATGAACAGGGAATAGGGGATCAGCCCCTGCATTTT.

The sample holds many counts of this clonotype. The chain recombines TRBV28 with TRBJ2-2; D might be TRBD1 (6 bases). With 5 bases removed from V and 2 bases from J, the gap between germline ends came to 27 bases. The germline CDR1 and CDR2 sequences are MDHEN and SYDVKM. This CDR3 is 20 amino acids long. For the CDR3, the DNA is TGTGCCAGCAGTACGTTCAACCGGGACACCTTTACTACCAACACCGGGGAGCTGTTTTTT. Protein: CASSTFNRDTFTTNTGELFF.

This clonotype has only a few counts. The chain carries TRBV6-5 and TRBJ1-3; no definite D call. The CDR3 has 17 amino acids. CDR1 and CDR2 (germline): MNHEY, SVGAGI. V lost 4 bases and J lost 0, with 16 bases in between. CDR3 nucleotides: TGTGCCAGCAGTTCCGCCCGAGTTTCCTACTCTGGAAACACCATATATTTT. Encoded protein: CASSSARVSYSGNTIYF.

This clonotype was seen ten or more times. This chain joins TRBV28 and TRBJ1-1; D gene ambiguous. The CDR3 is made up of 14 amino acids. Germline V gene data show CDR1 as MDHEN and CDR2 as SYDVKM. V lost 3 bases and J 4 bases, leaving 12 bases between the germline ends. For the CDR3, the DNA is TGTGCCAGCAGTTTGGTCATCCCGGGCACTGAAGCTTTCTTT. Translation: CASSLVIPGTEAFF.